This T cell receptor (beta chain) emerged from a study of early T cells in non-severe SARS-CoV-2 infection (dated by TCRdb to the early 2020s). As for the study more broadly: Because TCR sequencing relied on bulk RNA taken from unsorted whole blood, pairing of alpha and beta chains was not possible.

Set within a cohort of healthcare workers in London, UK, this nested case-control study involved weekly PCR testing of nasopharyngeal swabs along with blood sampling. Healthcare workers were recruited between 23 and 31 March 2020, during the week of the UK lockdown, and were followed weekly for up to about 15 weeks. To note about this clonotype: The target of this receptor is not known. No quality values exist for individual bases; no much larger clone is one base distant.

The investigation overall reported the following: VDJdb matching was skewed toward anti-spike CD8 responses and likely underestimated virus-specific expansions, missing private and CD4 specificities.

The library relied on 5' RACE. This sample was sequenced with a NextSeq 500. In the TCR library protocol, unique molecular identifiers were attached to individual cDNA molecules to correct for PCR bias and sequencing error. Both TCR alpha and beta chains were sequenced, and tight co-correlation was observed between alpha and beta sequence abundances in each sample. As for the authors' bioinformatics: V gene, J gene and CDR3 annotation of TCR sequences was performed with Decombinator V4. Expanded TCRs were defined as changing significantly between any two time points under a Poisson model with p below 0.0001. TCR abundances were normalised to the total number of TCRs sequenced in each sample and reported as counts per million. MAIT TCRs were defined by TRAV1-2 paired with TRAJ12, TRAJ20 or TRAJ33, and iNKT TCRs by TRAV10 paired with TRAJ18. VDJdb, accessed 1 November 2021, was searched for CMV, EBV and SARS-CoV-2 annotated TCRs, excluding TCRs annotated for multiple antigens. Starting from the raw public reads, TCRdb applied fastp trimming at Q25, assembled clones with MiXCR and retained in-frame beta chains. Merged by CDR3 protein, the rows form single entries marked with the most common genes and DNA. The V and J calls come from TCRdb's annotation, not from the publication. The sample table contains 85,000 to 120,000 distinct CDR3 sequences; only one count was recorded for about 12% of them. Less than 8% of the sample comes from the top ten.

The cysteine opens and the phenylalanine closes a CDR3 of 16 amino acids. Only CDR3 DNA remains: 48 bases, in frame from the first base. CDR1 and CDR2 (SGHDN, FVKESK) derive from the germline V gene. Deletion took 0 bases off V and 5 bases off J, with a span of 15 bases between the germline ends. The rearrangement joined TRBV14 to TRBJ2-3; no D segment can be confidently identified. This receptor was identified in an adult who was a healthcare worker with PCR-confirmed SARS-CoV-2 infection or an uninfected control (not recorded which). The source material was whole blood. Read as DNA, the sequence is TGTGCCAGCAGCCAAGATAACCAGGTGACGAAAGATACGCAGTATTTT. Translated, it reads CASSQDNQVTKDTQYF.